The 26 T cell receptor beta chains given below trace back to one sample, sequenced in a study of T cell clones after liver transplantation. Produced via immunoSEQ multiplex PCR; TCRdb's table is partial and in-frame only. The data show roughly 100,000 clones, around 84% seen once. Sequenced material: CD4+ T cells from blood, taken approximately 4 years after liver transplant. The receptors originated from a human patient who received a liver transplant. A share of the T cells may be of graft donor origin.

This clone was counted only a few times. The rearrangement uses TRBV9 and TRBJ1-3; 12 bases align to TRBD1. Germline values: CDR1 SGDLS, CDR2 YYNGEE. This CDR3 region has 18 residues. The V gene end was trimmed by 0 bases and the J gene end by 1 base; junction bases not matched to a gene: 5. The CDR3 spells CASSVGGQGAKSGNTIYF. CDR3 DNA sequence: TGTGCCAGCAGCGTAGGGGGACAGGGGGCAAAGTCTGGAAACACCATATATTTT.

The genes are TRBV27 and TRBJ2-2; 11 bases map to TRBD2. V trimming: 5 bases; J trimming: 5 bases; junction bases outside the gene matches: 10. Germline CDR1 is MNHEY and CDR2 is SMNVEV (reference sequence). CDR3 size: 17 residues. CDR3 sequence (DNA): TGTGCCAGCAGTAGCCCTACTAGCGGGAGCCGTACCGGGGAGCTGTTTTTT. It yields the protein CASSSPTSGSRTGELFF.

V usage is TRBV6-5 and J usage is TRBJ2-1; a weak D match, TRBD2 (5 bases). The germline V gene encodes CDR1 MNHEY and CDR2 SVGAGI. V dropped 5 bases and J dropped 4 bases, with 9 bases sitting between them. CDR3 length: 13 residues. The DNA for the CDR3 is TGTGCCAGCAGTCAACGGGGTTACAATGAGCAGTTCTTC. This encodes CASSQRGYNEQFF.

The rearrangement links TRBV28 to TRBJ1-5; D is perhaps TRBD1 (6 bases). Germline V gives CDR1 MDHEN, CDR2 SYDVKM. Trimming shortened V by 6 bases and J by 4 bases, and 10 bases separated the two germline ends. This CDR3 comprises 13 residues. Here the CDR3 reads CASRGQNNQPQHF. CDR3 DNA: TGTGCCAGCAGAGGACAGAATAATCAGCCCCAGCATTTT.

This chain links TRBV7-8 with TRBJ2-2; perhaps TRBD1 as D (6 bases). Trimming stripped 5 bases from V and 1 base from J, with 17 bases between. The CDR3 spans 17 residues. Germline CDR1 reads SGHVS; CDR2 reads FQNEAQ. This chain's CDR3 is CASSPGQLRWNTGELFF. The CDR3 DNA reads as TGTGCCAGCAGCCCAGGACAGCTAAGATGGAACACCGGGGAGCTGTTTTTT.

This chain joins TRBV7-2 and TRBJ1-1, with D possibly matching TRBD1 (5 bases). The CDR3 has 13 residues. Germline CDR1 reads SGHTA; CDR2 reads FQGNSA. V was trimmed by 5 bases and J by 4 bases, leaving 11 bases between them. In DNA, the CDR3 is TGTGCCAGCAGCGCCCAGGGAGTCACTGAAGCTTTCTTT. Its translation is CASSAQGVTEAFF.

V and J are TRBV5-4 and TRBJ2-7, with TRBD2 matching over 7 bases. The CDR3 covers 12 residues. CDR1 is SGHNT and CDR2 is YYREEE in the germline V gene (reference sequence). With V trimmed by 5 bases and J by 6 bases, 5 bases remained unmatched. CDR3 region: CASSSGLSEQYF. The DNA for the CDR3 is TGTGCCAGCAGTTCGGGACTAAGCGAGCAGTACTTC. Full variable domain (missing parts from reference TRBV5-4 and TRBJ2-7): ETGVTQSPTHLIKTRGQQVTLRCSSQSGHNTVSWYQQALGQGPQFIFQYYREEENGRGNFPPRFSGLQFPNYSSELNVNALELDDSALYLCASSSGLSEQYFGPGTRLTVT.

This clone showed up just once. This CDR3 is CASSELLQRYNQPQHF. The CDR3 nucleotides read TGTGCCAGCAGTGAATTGCTACAGCGATACAATCAGCCCCAGCATTTT. The gene calls are TRBV6-1 and TRBJ1-5, with no clear D. The CDR3 runs to 16 residues. Between the trimmed V and J ends, which lost 2 bases and 3 bases, there was a span of 14 bases. Germline CDR1 is MNHNS and CDR2 is SASEGT.

This clone showed up just a few times. CDR3 nucleotides: TGTGCCAGCAGTCCTACAGGGGGTAGGAACACTGAAGCTTTCTTT. It encodes CASSPTGGRNTEAFF. V gene TRBV6-5 combines with J gene TRBJ1-1, with TRBD1 identical over 8 bases. Unmatched junction bases numbered 6, after V lost 5 bases and J lost 1 base. This CDR3 has 15 amino acids. CDR1 MNHEY and CDR2 SVGAGI come from the germline V gene.

Only one count was recorded for this clone. J is TRBJ1-3 and V is TRBV6-1; D possibly corresponds to TRBD1 (5 bases). CDR3 length equals 15 residues. Germline-derived CDR1 and CDR2 are MNHNS and SASEGT. V lost 6 bases and J lost 3, with 15 bases in between. The CDR3 loop reads CASRDVRGFGNTIYF. CDR3 DNA: TGTGCCAGCAGAGACGTTAGGGGCTTTGGAAACACCATATATTTT.

The chain recombines TRBV7-9 with TRBJ1-4, with D perhaps TRBD1 (5 bases). V was clipped by 4 bases and J by 2 bases, with 14 bases between them. Germline CDR1 and CDR2: SEHNR and FQNEAQ (reference sequence). This CDR3 is built from 16 residues. As DNA, the CDR3 is TGTGCCAGCAGCTCCCCGGGGCCTTCGACTAATGAAAAACTGTTTTTT. It translates to CASSSPGPSTNEKLFF. Based on the CDR3 plus reference TRBV7-9 and TRBJ1-4, the full variable domain is DTGVSQNPRHKITKRGQNVTFRCDPISEHNRLYWYRQTLGQGPEFLTYFQNEAQLEKSRLLSDRFSAERPKGSFSTLEIQRTEQGDSAMYLCASSSPGPSTNEKLFFGSGTQLSVL.

The CDR3 nucleotides read TGTGCCAGCAGCCGCAGCCTACTAGCGGGGGGCCCCTACGAGCAGTACTTC. Residues: CASSRSLLAGGPYEQYF. The chain uses TRBV14 and TRBJ2-7, with 12 bases aligning to TRBD2. V was pared by 4 bases and J by 2 bases, with 9 bases of the junction left unmatched. CDR3 length: 17 residues. Germline CDR1 SGHDN, CDR2 FVKESK.

V is TRBV2 and J is TRBJ1-2; D perhaps matches TRBD1 (6 bases). CDR1 and CDR2 (germline): SNHLY, FYNNEI. CDR3 size: 15 residues. V was shortened by 7 bases and J by 7 bases, with 22 bases between the two germline ends. The CDR3 reads CASITQGLATAGYTF. The CDR3 DNA is TGTGCCAGCATTACCCAGGGGCTGGCGACGGCTGGCTACACCTTC.

In its sample, this clone was seen once. V is TRBV4-1 and J is TRBJ2-3, with 11 bases lining up with TRBD2. The CDR3 length is 16 residues. The junction had 7 bases not matched to a gene; V was cut back by 4 bases and J by 4 bases. Germline V gene sequence: CDR1 MGHRA, CDR2 YSYEKL. The CDR3 sequence: CASSPLAGGPSDTQYF. In nucleotides, the CDR3 is TGCGCCAGCAGCCCGTTAGCGGGGGGGCCGTCAGATACGCAGTATTTT.

This clone was recorded once. CDR3 DNA sequence: TGCAGCCTAAATGAGCAGTTCTTC. Its translation is CSLNEQFF. V and J are TRBV20-1 and TRBJ2-1; no clear D gene. Per the germline V gene, CDR1 is DFQATT and CDR2 is SNEGSKA (reference sequence). The length of the CDR3 is 8 residues.

This chain connects TRBV5-1 to TRBJ2-3, with 7 bases matching TRBD1. The CDR3 sequence is 18 residues long. Trimming took 3 bases from V and 0 from J; bases not matched to a gene: 13. Looked up from germline, CDR1 is SGHRS and CDR2 is YFSETQ. This CDR3 is CASSSGQQKSYSTDTQYF. The CDR3 coding sequence is TGCGCCAGCAGCTCGGGACAGCAAAAAAGTTATAGCACAGATACGCAGTATTTT.

This clone was detected a few times. The V gene is TRBV19, the J gene TRBJ2-6, with D maybe TRBD1 (5 bases). This CDR3 has 18 amino acids. Germline V lookup: CDR1 LNHDA, CDR2 SQIVND (reference sequence). V was pared by 6 bases and J by 0 bases, with 18 bases between. The CDR3 protein is CASSLQELKLSGANVLTF. In nucleotides, the CDR3 is TGTGCCAGTAGCCTACAGGAATTAAAGCTCTCTGGGGCCAACGTCCTGACTTTC.

This chain connects TRBV6-4 to TRBJ2-1; the match to TRBD2 covers 14 bases. Germline V lookup: CDR1 MRHNA, CDR2 SNTAGT. Trimming cost V 6 bases and J 8 bases; bases outside gene matches: 9. The CDR3 sequence is 16 residues long. The CDR3 coding sequence is TGTGCCAGCAGGAGACTAGCGGGAGGGCCAATGCATGAGCAGTTCTTC. Translating it yields CASRRLAGGPMHEQFF.

This rearrangement joins TRBV5-4 to TRBJ2-7; 10 nucleotides line up with TRBD2. Germline lookup yields CDR1 SGHNT and CDR2 YYREEE (reference sequence). After removal of 5 bases from V and 4 bases from J, the junction contained 15 bases not matched to a gene. The CDR3 runs to 17 residues. CDR3: CASRNGVASGSRYEQYF. The CDR3 DNA sequence: TGTGCCAGCAGGAACGGGGTGGCTAGCGGGAGTCGGTACGAGCAGTACTTC.

The chain has TRBV5-4 and TRBJ1-1; the match to TRBD1 covers 8 bases. The V and J ends lost 4 bases and 1 base, in that order; junction bases with no gene match: 6. This CDR3 is built from 15 residues. From germline, CDR1 is SGHNT and CDR2 YYREEE (reference sequence). CDR3 bases: TGTGCCAGCAGCCTGCGACAGGGGAAGAACACTGAAGCTTTCTTT. Translation: CASSLRQGKNTEAFF.

J is TRBJ2-6 and V is TRBV18; perhaps TRBD2 as D (6 bases). V was trimmed by 6 bases and J by 2 bases, leaving 32 bases between them. CDR1 and CDR2 from the germline V gene are KGHSH and LQKENI. CDR3 length equals 22 residues. This chain's CDR3 is CASSPTYTGTSLVRTGANVLTF. DNA for the CDR3: TGTGCCAGCTCCCCGACTTACACTGGGACTTCACTGGTAAGGACTGGGGCCAACGTCCTGACTTTC.

This chain uses TRBV19 with TRBJ1-2, with a weak D call TRBD1 (6 bases). V was clipped by 6 bases and J by 4 bases, with 15 bases between them. Germline V CDR1 and CDR2: LNHDA, SQIVND (reference sequence). The CDR3 consists of 14 residues. The CDR3 region is CASRHTQGVYGYTF. Here the CDR3 DNA reads TGTGCCAGTAGACACACACAGGGAGTCTATGGCTACACCTTC.

The chain uses TRBV7-3 and TRBJ2-2, with a possible D match to TRBD1 (6 bases). V was cut by 4 bases and J by 6 bases, with 9 bases left in between. The CDR3 has 13 residues. Germline V gene data show CDR1 as SGHTA and CDR2 as FQGTGA. This chain's CDR3 is CASSSNRAGELFF. Written as DNA, the CDR3 is TGTGCCAGCAGCTCGAACAGGGCCGGGGAGCTGTTTTTT. Drawing the rest from reference TRBV7-3 and TRBJ2-2, the complete variable domain is GAGVSQTPSNKVTEKGKYVELRCDPISGHTALYWYRQSLGQGPEFLIYFQGTGAADDSGLPNDRFFAVRPEGSVSTLKIQRTERGDSAVYLCASSSNRAGELFFGEGSRLTVL.

The rearrangement joins TRBV29-1 to TRBJ2-7, with D perhaps TRBD1 or TRBD2 (6 bases each). The CDR3 has 14 residues. Germline CDR1 SQVTM, CDR2 ANQGSEA. V lost 4 bases to trimming and J lost 0 bases, with 13 bases between them. CDR3: CSVGLGGSSYEQYF. CDR3 coding DNA: TGCAGCGTTGGGCTAGGGGGGAGCTCCTACGAGCAGTACTTC.

This sequence joins TRBV19 and TRBJ2-2; TRBD1 matches 7 bases. The germline CDR1 and CDR2 sequences are LNHDA and SQIVND (reference sequence). This CDR3 region has 15 residues. J gave up 4 bases and V 6 bases, and 8 bases lay outside the gene matches. The CDR3 DNA sequence: TGTGCCAGTAGAGGGACAGCACGAGTCACCGGGGAGCTGTTTTTT. Translating gives CASRGTARVTGELFF.

CDR3 loop: CASSINQAGGETQYF. The DNA of the CDR3 is TGTGCCAGTAGTATCAACCAGGCCGGAGGGGAGACCCAGTACTTC. The chain recombines TRBV19 with TRBJ2-5; the D gene is possibly TRBD2 (6 bases). Trimming cost V 3 bases and J 5 bases, with 16 bases left between them. This CDR3 contains 15 residues. Looked up from germline, CDR1 is LNHDA and CDR2 is SQIVND (reference sequence).